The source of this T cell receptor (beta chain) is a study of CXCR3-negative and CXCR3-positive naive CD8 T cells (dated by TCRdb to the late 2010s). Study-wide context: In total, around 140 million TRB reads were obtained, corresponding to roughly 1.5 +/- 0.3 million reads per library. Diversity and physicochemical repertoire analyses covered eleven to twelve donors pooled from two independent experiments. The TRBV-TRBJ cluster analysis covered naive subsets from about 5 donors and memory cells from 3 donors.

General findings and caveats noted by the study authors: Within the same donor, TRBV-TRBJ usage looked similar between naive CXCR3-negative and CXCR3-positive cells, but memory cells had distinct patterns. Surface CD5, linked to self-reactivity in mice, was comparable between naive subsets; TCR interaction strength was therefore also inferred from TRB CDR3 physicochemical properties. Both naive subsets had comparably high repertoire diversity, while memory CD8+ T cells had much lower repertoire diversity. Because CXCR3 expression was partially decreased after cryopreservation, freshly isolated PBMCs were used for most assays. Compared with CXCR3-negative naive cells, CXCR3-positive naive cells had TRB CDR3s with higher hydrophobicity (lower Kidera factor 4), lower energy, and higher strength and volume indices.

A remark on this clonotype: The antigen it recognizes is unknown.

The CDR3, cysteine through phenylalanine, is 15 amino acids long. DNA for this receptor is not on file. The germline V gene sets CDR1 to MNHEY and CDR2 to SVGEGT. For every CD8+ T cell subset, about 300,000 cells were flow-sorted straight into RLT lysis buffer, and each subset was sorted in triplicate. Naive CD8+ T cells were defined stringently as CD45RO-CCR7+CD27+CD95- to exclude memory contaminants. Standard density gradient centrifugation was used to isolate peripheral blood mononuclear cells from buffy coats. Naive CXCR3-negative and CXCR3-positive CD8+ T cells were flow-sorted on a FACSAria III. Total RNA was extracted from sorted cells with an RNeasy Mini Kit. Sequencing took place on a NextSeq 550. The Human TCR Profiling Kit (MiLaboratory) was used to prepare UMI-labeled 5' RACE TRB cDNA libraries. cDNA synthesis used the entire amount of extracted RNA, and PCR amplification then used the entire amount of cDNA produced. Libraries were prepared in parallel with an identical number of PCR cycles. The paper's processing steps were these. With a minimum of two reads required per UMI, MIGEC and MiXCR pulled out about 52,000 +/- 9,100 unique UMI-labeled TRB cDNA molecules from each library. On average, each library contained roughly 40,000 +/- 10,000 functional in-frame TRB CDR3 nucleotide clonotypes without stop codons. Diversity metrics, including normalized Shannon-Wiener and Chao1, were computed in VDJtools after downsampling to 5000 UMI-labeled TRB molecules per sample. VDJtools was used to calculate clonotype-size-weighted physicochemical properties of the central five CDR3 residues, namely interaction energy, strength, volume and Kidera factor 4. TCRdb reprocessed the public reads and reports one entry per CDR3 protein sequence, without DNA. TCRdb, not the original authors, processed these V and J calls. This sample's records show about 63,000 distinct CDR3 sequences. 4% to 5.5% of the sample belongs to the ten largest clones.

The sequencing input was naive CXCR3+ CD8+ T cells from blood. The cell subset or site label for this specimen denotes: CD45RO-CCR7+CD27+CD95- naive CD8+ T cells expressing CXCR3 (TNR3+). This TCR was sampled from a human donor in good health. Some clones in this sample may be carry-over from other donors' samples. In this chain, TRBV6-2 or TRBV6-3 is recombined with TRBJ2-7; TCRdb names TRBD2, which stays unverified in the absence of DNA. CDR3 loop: CASNPRLDSSYEQYF.